This T cell receptor (beta chain) was found in a study of blood T cells in healthy people across ages. Points from the study as a whole: Higher diversity, along with more naive CD4+ cells, distinguished long-lived donors from aged donors. In these data, TCR beta diversity tracked strongly with naive T cell percentage.

For the second PCR, which ran for roughly 6 to 12 cycles, a sample-barcoded 5' primer and a J-beta primer mix were used. TCRdb re-derived calls from the 5' RACE reads in MiXCR, one entry per CDR3 protein. The sample has 800,000 to 950,000 distinct CDR3 sequences, around 36% seen once; the top ten hold under 15%. Comments on this clonotype: Its cognate antigen is unknown.

Germline V CDR1 and CDR2: SGHVS, FQNEAQ. CDR3 length: 16 amino acids. The V gene end was trimmed by 0 bases and the J gene end by 10 bases; junction bases not matched to a gene: 9. This TCR was sampled from a man between 18 and 35 years old in good health. Sample: blood. The chain carries TRBV7-8 and TRBJ2-1, with 10 bases lining up with TRBD2. The CDR3 is CASSLAVQRGGKEQFF. The CDR3 DNA reads TGTGCCAGCAGCTTAGCGGTCCAGCGGGGGGGCAAGGAGCAGTTCTTC.